Each of the 24 T cell receptor beta chains below was sequenced from the same sample in a study of beta chain features in type 1 diabetes. As every portion of the isolated RNA was reverse transcribed, the sequencing read expressed TCRB transcripts. Using immunoSEQ multiplex PCR, the repertoire was profiled, and TCRdb retains in-frame clones only, with some absent. Of about half a million clones in the sample, about an eighth were seen once. Source material: naive CD4+ T cells from blood. All receptors derive from a woman between 18 and 29 years old in good health.

In DNA form, the CDR3 reads TGTGCCAGCAGCAGACAGGGACAAGAGACCCAGTACTTC. Translated, it gives CASSRQGQETQYF. The chain carries TRBV5-4 and TRBJ2-5, with 7 bases that match TRBD1. The junction had 2 bases not matched to a gene; V was cut back by 4 bases and J by 2 bases. This CDR3 region has 13 residues. Per germline, CDR1 SGHNT and CDR2 YYREEE (reference sequence).

The table lists this clone with a few counts. The CDR3 DNA sequence: TGTGCCAGCAGCCCAGGGACAGCTTCTAATGAAAAACTGTTTTTT. Protein product: CASSPGTASNEKLFF. This chain connects TRBV7-9 to TRBJ1-4, with 7 positions matching TRBD1. The V and J ends lost 5 bases and 3 bases, in that order; junction bases with no gene match: 6. There are 15 residues in the CDR3. Per germline, CDR1 SEHNR and CDR2 FQNEAQ (reference sequence).

This clone has just a few counts. The chain combines TRBV7-9 with TRBJ1-1, with D unclear. Germline V lookup: CDR1 SEHNR, CDR2 FQNEAQ (reference sequence). This CDR3 comprises 14 residues. V lost 1 base and J lost 1, with 7 bases in between. CDR3: CASSLVPENTEAFF. In DNA, the CDR3 is TGTGCCAGCAGCTTAGTACCGGAGAACACTGAAGCTTTCTTT.

CDR3 nucleotides: TGTGCCAGCAGCTTTCTGACGGTTCCGACGGCTGAGCAGTTCTTC. Amino acid sequence: CASSFLTVPTAEQFF. This chain uses TRBV7-3 with TRBJ2-1; D is uncertain. Germline V gene sequence: CDR1 SGHTA, CDR2 FQGTGA. V was shortened by 3 bases and J by 9 bases, with 18 bases between the two germline ends. The CDR3 is 15 amino acids.

This clone showed up just a few times. V and J are TRBV29-1 and TRBJ2-5, with D possibly being TRBD1 (5 bases). V was clipped by 6 bases and J by 10 bases, with 18 bases between them. The CDR3 consists of 12 residues. Germline CDR1 is SQVTM and CDR2 is ANQGSEA. The CDR3 DNA sequence: TGCAGCGTGCGGAAGGCAGGGAAAGGCCAGTACTTC. Protein: CSVRKAGKGQYF.

This chain joins TRBV29-1 and TRBJ1-2; 7 bases agree with TRBD1. Germline CDR1 is SQVTM and CDR2 is ANQGSEA. After removal of 6 bases from V and 8 bases from J, the junction contained 9 bases not matched to a gene. CDR3 length: 12 residues. CDR3 region: CSVPGQISGYTF. The CDR3 DNA is TGCAGCGTCCCGGGACAGATCTCGGGCTACACCTTC.

This clone showed up just a few times. This sequence joins TRBV5-1 and TRBJ2-1; unclear D gene. Trimming took off 0 bases at V and 2 bases at J, with 6 bases between the two ends. CDR3 size: 14 residues. CDR1 and CDR2 from the germline V gene are SGHRS and YFSETQ. The CDR3 sequence is CASSLGTAYNEQFF. The CDR3 nucleotides are TGCGCCAGCAGCTTGGGAACGGCCTACAATGAGCAGTTCTTC.

This clone was seen only a few times. The V call is TRBV28, the J call TRBJ1-5; a weak D match, TRBD1 (5 bases). The V end lost 3 bases, the J end lost 7 bases, and 13 bases lay between the germline ends. Germline CDR1 and CDR2: MDHEN and SYDVKM. The CDR3 covers 14 residues. CDR3 sequence reads: CASSFLGRGQPQHF. The CDR3 region has the DNA TGTGCCAGCAGTTTTCTCGGCCGGGGGCAGCCCCAGCATTTT.

In its sample, this clone was seen a few times. V usage is TRBV29-1 and J usage is TRBJ2-3; D may be TRBD1 (6 bases). Trimming took off 8 bases at V and 5 bases at J, with 20 bases between the two ends. The germline gives CDR1 SQVTM, CDR2 ANQGSEA. The CDR3 is 14 residues long. This CDR3 reads CSIMDSFVGDTQYF. DNA of the CDR3: TGCAGCATAATGGACAGTTTTGTTGGAGATACGCAGTATTTT.

This clone was counted between two and nine times. The chain joins TRBV30 to TRBJ1-5, with 8 bases lining up with TRBD1. The V gene end was trimmed by 3 bases and the J gene end by 2 bases; junction bases not matched to a gene: 3. Germline-derived CDR1 and CDR2 are GTSNPN and SVGIG (reference sequence). The CDR3 is 14 amino acids. CDR3 nucleotide sequence: TGTGCCTGGAGGCTACAGGGGGGCAATCAGCCCCAGCATTTT. Its translation: CAWRLQGGNQPQHF.

About this clone itself: The sample holds other DNA sequences that translate to the same CDR3. This chain links TRBV5-1 with TRBJ1-1; D perhaps matches TRBD1 (6 bases). The germline V gene has CDR1 SGHRS and CDR2 YFSETQ. The CDR3 spans 13 residues. V lost 3 bases and J lost 2, with 8 bases in between. CDR3 region: CASSSTGNTEAFF. CDR3 coding DNA: TGCGCCAGCAGCTCGACAGGTAACACTGAAGCTTTCTTT.

This clone was observed a few times. CDR3: CASSPLTGGSATNEKLFF. CDR3 DNA: TGTGCCAGCAGCCCTTTGACAGGGGGCTCGGCAACTAATGAAAAACTGTTTTTT. The rearrangement uses TRBV7-9 and TRBJ1-4; TRBD1 aligns across 10 bases. The CDR3 covers 18 residues. Trimming took 5 bases from V and 0 from J; bases not matched to a gene: 9. In germline, CDR1 is SEHNR, CDR2 FQNEAQ (reference sequence).

This clone was observed a handful of times. The chain has TRBV5-6 and TRBJ1-4; D is ambiguous. This CDR3 is built from 14 residues. The germline V gene has CDR1 SGHDT and CDR2 YYEEEE. V was cut by 5 bases and J by 7 bases, with 15 bases left in between. This CDR3 is CASRSGGRREKLFF. The CDR3 DNA reads TGTGCCAGCAGATCGGGCGGGCGCCGTGAAAAACTGTTTTTT. Full variable domain (remainder filled in from reference TRBV5-6 and TRBJ1-4): DAGVTQSPTHLIKTRGQQVTLRCSPKSGHDTVSWYQQALGQGPQFIFQYYEEEERQRGNFPDRFSGHQFPNYSSELNVNALLLGDSALYLCASRSGGRREKLFFGSGTQLSVL.

This clone appeared many times. This sequence joins TRBV10-3 and TRBJ2-1; D is unclear. Germline V lookup: CDR1 ENHRY, CDR2 SYGVKD. Between the trimmed V and J ends, which lost 2 bases and 0 bases, there was a span of 5 bases. This CDR3 comprises 14 residues. CDR3 residues: CAISETYSYNEQFF. The CDR3 region has the DNA TGTGCCATCAGTGAGACATACTCCTACAATGAGCAGTTCTTC.

This rearrangement joins TRBV25-1 to TRBJ1-2; a possible D gene is TRBD1 (5 bases). The germline CDR1 and CDR2 sequences are MGHDK and SYGVNS. CDR3 size: 17 residues. Trimming pared 1 base from V and 6 bases from J, leaving 21 bases between. In DNA, the CDR3 is TGTGCCAGCAGTGAATTCGGGGCCCGAGGGACCGCGGATGGCTACACCTTC. Translation: CASSEFGARGTADGYTF.

This chain joins TRBV4-2 and TRBJ1-2; tentative D call: TRBD1 (6 bases). CDR3 length: 15 amino acids. Germline V CDR1 and CDR2: LGHNA, YNFKEQ. Trimming cost V 3 bases and J 2 bases, with 13 bases left between them. The CDR3 region has the DNA TGTGCCAGCAGCCACTCAGGACAGAAAAACTATGGCTACACCTTC. Translation gives CASSHSGQKNYGYTF.

J is TRBJ1-5 and V is TRBV7-9, with 8 bases that match TRBD1. This CDR3 is built from 13 residues. The J segment lost 4 bases and the V segment lost 8 bases, leaving 4 bases of the junction unmatched. Germline V lookup: CDR1 SEHNR, CDR2 FQNEAQ (reference sequence). CDR3 amino acids: CASGDRNNQPQHF. In DNA form, the CDR3 reads TGTGCCAGCGGGGACAGGAATAATCAGCCCCAGCATTTT.

The sample holds a few counts of this clone. In DNA, the CDR3 is TGTGCCAGCAGCTTAGAAGCTTTCCAATACGAGCAGTACTTC. This gives the protein CASSLEAFQYEQYF. V gene TRBV7-2 combines with J gene TRBJ2-7; D unclear. The V gene's germline CDR1 is SGHTA and CDR2 FQGNSA. V was clipped by 1 base and J by 4 bases, with 11 bases between them. The CDR3 is 14 residues long.

This chain connects TRBV6-1 to TRBJ2-3, with 8 nucleotides matching TRBD1. Germline CDR1 MNHNS, CDR2 SASEGT. V shed 6 bases and J 3 bases; nucleotides not matched to a gene: 5. The CDR3 is 14 amino acids. CDR3 nucleotide sequence: TGTGCCAGCAGGGCGGACAGGGCTACAGATACGCAGTATTTT. The encoded protein is CASRADRATDTQYF.

This clone appeared a few times. Other nucleotide sequences in the sample specify the same CDR3. CDR3 in amino acids: CASSQRGGSTDTQYF. CDR3 coding DNA: TGCGCCAGCAGCCAGCGGGGGGGCTCTACAGATACGCAGTATTTT. The rearrangement uses TRBV4-3 and TRBJ2-3; TRBD2 matches at 9 bases. Germline V gene sequence: CDR1 LGHNA, CDR2 YSLEER. Unmatched junction bases numbered 4, after V lost 3 bases and J lost 3 bases. The CDR3 is made up of 15 amino acids.

This clone was detected only a few times. This chain links TRBV7-9 with TRBJ1-6, with D hard to call. With 6 bases removed from V and 7 bases from J, the gap between germline ends came to 7 bases. Germline CDR1 SEHNR, CDR2 FQNEAQ (reference sequence). CDR3 length equals 12 residues. CDR3 sequence: CASREGNSPLHF. The CDR3 DNA reads as TGTGCCAGCAGAGAGGGAAATTCACCCCTCCACTTT.

This clone was counted a few times. The V and J genes are TRBV4-3 and TRBJ1-2; D is perhaps TRBD1 (6 bases). From germline, CDR1 is LGHNA and CDR2 YSLEER. V dropped 5 bases and J dropped 7 bases, with 14 bases sitting between them. This CDR3 region has 13 residues. The DNA for the CDR3 is TGCGCCAGCAGCTCTACAGGGATAAGTGGCTACACCTTC. Translating it yields CASSSTGISGYTF.

The chain links TRBV4-3 to TRBJ1-3, with D perhaps matching TRBD1 (5 bases). Germline V gene data show CDR1 as LGHNA and CDR2 as YSLEER. Trimming shortened V by 0 bases and J by 7 bases, and 22 bases separated the two germline ends. The CDR3 runs 18 residues. Here the CDR3 reads CASSQDVFAAGSFNTIYF. In DNA, the CDR3 is TGCGCCAGCAGCCAAGATGTATTCGCGGCAGGGAGTTTTAACACCATATATTTT.

This clone showed up just a few times. The chain joins TRBV4-3 to TRBJ2-7, with a weak D call TRBD1 (6 bases). The germline CDR1 and CDR2 sequences are LGHNA and YSLEER. The CDR3 extends over 15 amino acids. Trimming stripped 2 bases from V and 3 bases from J, with 14 bases between. The CDR3, as DNA: TGCGCCAGCAGCCAAACTGTATCCAGGGGCTACGAGCAGTACTTC. Encoded protein: CASSQTVSRGYEQYF.